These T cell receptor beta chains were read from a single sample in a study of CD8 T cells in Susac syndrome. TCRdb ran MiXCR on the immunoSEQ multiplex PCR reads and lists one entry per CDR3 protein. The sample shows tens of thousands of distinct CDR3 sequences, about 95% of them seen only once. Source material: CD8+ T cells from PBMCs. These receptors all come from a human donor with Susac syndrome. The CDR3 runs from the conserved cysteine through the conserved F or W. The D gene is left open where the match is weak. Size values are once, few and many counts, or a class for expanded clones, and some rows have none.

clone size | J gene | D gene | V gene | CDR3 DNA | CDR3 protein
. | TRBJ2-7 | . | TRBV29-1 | TGCAGCGTTGAGACGGACCTTCCCTACGAGCAGTACTTC | CSVETDLPYEQYF
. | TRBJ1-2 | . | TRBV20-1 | TGCAGTGCTAGAGATTATGAAGGGGCCTATGGCTACACCTTC | CSARDYEGAYGYTF
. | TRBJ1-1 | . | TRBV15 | TGTGCCACCAGCAGGCCGACAGGTGGGACTGAAGCTTTCTTT | CATSRPTGGTEAFF
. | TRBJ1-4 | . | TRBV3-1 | TGTGCCAGCAGCCAAGATCTTCCCGGGGGGAATGAAAAACTGTTTTTT | CASSQDLPGGNEKLFF
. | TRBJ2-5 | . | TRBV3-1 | TGTGCCAGCAGCCAAGTGGTCTGGGTAGCTGAGACCCAGTACTTC | CASSQVVWVAETQYF
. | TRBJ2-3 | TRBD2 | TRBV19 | TGTGCCAGTAGCCGCCGCGGGACTAGAAGGGATACGCAGTATTTT | CASSRRGTRRDTQYF
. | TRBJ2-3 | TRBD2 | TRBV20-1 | TGCAGTGCTTCCCGACTAGCGGGGGGGCGGGGAGAGCAGTATTTT | CSASRLAGGRGEQYF
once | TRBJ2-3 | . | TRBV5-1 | TGCGCCAGCAGCTTGGGGTACAGCACAGATACGCAGTATTTT | CASSLGYSTDTQYF
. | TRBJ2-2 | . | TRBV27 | TGTGCCAGCAGTCTCGTCGGGACGCCCGGGGAGCTGTTTTTT | CASSLVGTPGELFF
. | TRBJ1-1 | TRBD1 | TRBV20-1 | TGCAGTGCTAGGACAGGGAACCCTGAAGCTTTCTTT | CSARTGNPEAFF
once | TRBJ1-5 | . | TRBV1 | TGCACCAGCAGCCAAGTTCCAGGGACCCATAGCAATCAGCCCCAGCATTTT | CTSSQVPGTHSNQPQHF
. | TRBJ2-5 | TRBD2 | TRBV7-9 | TGTGCCAGCAGCTTGGGACTAGCGGGGGACTCAGAGACCCAGTACTTC | CASSLGLAGDSETQYF
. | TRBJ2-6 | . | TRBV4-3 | TGCGCCAGCAGCCAAGCCCGGACAGCCTCTGGGGCCAACGTCCTGACTTTC | CASSQARTASGANVLTF
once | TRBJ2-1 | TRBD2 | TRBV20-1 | TGCAGTGCTGGATCTAGACTAGCGGGGTTTTACAATGAGCAGTTCTTC | CSAGSRLAGFYNEQFF
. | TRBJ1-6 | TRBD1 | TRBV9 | TGTGCCAGCAGCGGAAATACAGGGGCTAATTCACCCCTCCACTTT | CASSGNTGANSPLHF
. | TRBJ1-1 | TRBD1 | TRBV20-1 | TGCAGTGCTAGAACCGGGACAGAGAACACTGAAGCTTTCTTT | CSARTGTENTEAFF
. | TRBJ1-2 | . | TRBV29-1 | TGCAGCGTTGAAACCCCCACCCGTGACTATGGCTACACCTTC | CSVETPTRDYGYTF
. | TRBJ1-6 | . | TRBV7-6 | TGTGCCAGCAGCTTAGTTGGGGATTCACCCCTCCACTTT | CASSLVGDSPLHF
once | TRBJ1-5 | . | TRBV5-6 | TGTGCCAGCAGCTTGGTACGGGACGGAAATCAGCCCCAGCATTTT | CASSLVRDGNQPQHF
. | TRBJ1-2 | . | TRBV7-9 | TGTGCCAGCAGCTCTCGGGGGGATGGCTACACCTTC | CASSSRGDGYTF
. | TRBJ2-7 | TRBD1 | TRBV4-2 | TGTGCCAGCAGCCAAGTACGGGACAGCGACTACGAGCAGTACTTC | CASSQVRDSDYEQYF
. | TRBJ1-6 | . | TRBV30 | TGTGCCTGGACCGACCTTGGGGGTAATTCACCCCTCCACTTT | CAWTDLGGNSPLHF
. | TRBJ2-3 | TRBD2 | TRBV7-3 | TGTGCCAGCAGCCCGGGACTAGGAGATACGCAGTATTTT | CASSPGLGDTQYF
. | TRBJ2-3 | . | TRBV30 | TGTGCCTGGAGTGTATGGGGAGCAGATACGCAGTATTTT | CAWSVWGADTQYF
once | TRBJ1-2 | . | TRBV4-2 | TGTGCCAGCAGCCAAGTTCCTGTGGACCTGTATAACTATGGCTACACCTTC | CASSQVPVDLYNYGYTF
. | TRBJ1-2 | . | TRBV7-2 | TGTGCCAGCAGCTTAGAGGGTCAGGCGTCCTATGGCTACACCTTC | CASSLEGQASYGYTF
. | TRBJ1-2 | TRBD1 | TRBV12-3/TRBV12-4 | TGTGCCAGCAGTCTAGGGACAGGGGACACCTTC | CASSLGTGDTF
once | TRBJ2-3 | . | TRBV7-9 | TGTGCCAGCAGCGCACAGGGATCAAGCACAGATACGCAGTATTTT | CASSAQGSSTDTQYF
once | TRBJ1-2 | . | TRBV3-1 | TGTGCCAGCAGCCAAGAACGCACTACAGAGGGCTACACCTTC | CASSQERTTEGYTF
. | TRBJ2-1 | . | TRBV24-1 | TGTGCCACCAGTGATTCACGACTAGGCCCCAGCTCCTACAATGAGCAGTTCTTC | CATSDSRLGPSSYNEQFF
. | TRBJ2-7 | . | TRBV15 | TGTGCCACCAGCAGACGACTCAGCCCATACGAGCAGTACTTC | CATSRRLSPYEQYF
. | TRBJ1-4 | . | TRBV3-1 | TGTGCCAGCAGCCAAGGGCTTGAAAAACTGTTTTTT | CASSQGLEKLFF
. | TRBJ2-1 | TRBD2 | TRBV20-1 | TGCAGTGCTAGAGGACTAGCGGCCTACAATGAGCAGTTCTTC | CSARGLAAYNEQFF